The entry that follows covers one T cell receptor beta chain sequence. The data derive from a study of blood T cell repertoires in COVID-19. Study in general: Spain, Italy and the United States supplied samples that represented acute and convalescent COVID-19. T cells, B-cell-depleted T cells, or PBMCs provided the cDNA or gDNA that served as material.

How the authors handled the data: Reference gene primer amplification gave estimated nucleated cell counts. The protocol was immunoSEQ multiplex PCR, while the TCRdb copy is restricted to in-frame clones and leaves out a portion. The V and J calls and the clone size are those of that table, but D and trimming were determined from the DNA. This sample yields roughly 150,000 clones, of which roughly nine tenths are seen a single time; roughly 3.2% belongs to the top ten. Germline loops: CDR1 SGHRS, CDR2 YFSETQ. The CDR3 spans 12 residues. Trimming removed 4 bases from V and 5 bases from J, with 8 bases in between.

The material sequenced was peripheral blood. The sequence derives from a woman in her sixties with active COVID-19. The chain employs TRBV5-1 and TRBJ2-3; D unresolved. The DNA for the CDR3 is TGCGCCAGCAGCCCCATCGGAGATACGCAGTATTTT. Amino acids: CASSPIGDTQYF.